The present T cell receptor beta chain was sequenced within a study of blood T cell repertoires in COVID-19. The overall study: From T cells, B-cell-depleted T cells, or PBMCs came the material, which was cDNA or gDNA.

In its sample, this clone was seen a few times. Produced via immunoSEQ multiplex PCR; TCRdb's table is partial and in-frame only. Here the sample spans tens of thousands of clones, 65% to 85% being singletons. Germline CDR1 and CDR2: LNHDA and SQIVND (reference sequence). CDR3 length equals 13 residues. V gave up 2 bases and J gave up 9 bases, with 8 bases separating them. The receptor was derived from an older man with acute or convalescent COVID-19. The sequencing input was peripheral blood. The genes are TRBV19 and TRBJ1-6; D ambiguous. This CDR3 is CASSIRSGSPLHF. The CDR3 DNA reads TGTGCCAGTAGTATACGGTCCGGTTCACCCCTCCACTTT.